A single sample is the source of the 14 T cell receptor beta chains below, sequenced in a study of OX40 agonist ivuxolimab in advanced cancers. The repertoire was sequenced with immunoSEQ multiplex PCR; TCRdb's copy has only in-frame clones and lacks some. The profile shows 40,000 to 60,000 clones, almost 80% of them singletons. The sample here was CD4+ or CD8+ T cells sorted from blood, taken in a trial of the OX40 agonist ivuxolimab. The receptor source for this set is an adult with an advanced solid tumor such as melanoma, head and neck, liver or kidney cancer.

The V gene is TRBV10-3, the J gene TRBJ2-2; 7 bases align to TRBD1. The germline gives CDR1 ENHRY, CDR2 SYGVKD. V lost 6 bases and J lost 2; bases outside the gene matches: 6. The CDR3 runs 15 residues. In DNA form, the CDR3 reads TGTGCCATCAGAGATGGACAGGCTAACACCGGGGAGCTGTTTTTT. Its translation is CAIRDGQANTGELFF.

The table lists this clone with a few counts. The CDR3 DNA follows: TGTGCCAGCAGCCCGGGACAGGGCACAGATACGCAGTATTTT. Residues: CASSPGQGTDTQYF. This chain joins TRBV11-2 and TRBJ2-3, with 8 bases that match TRBD1. This CDR3 comprises 14 residues. Looked up from germline, CDR1 is SGHAT and CDR2 is FQNNGV. The V and J ends lost 5 bases and 1 base, in that order; junction bases with no gene match: 2.

The chain couples TRBV29-1 to TRBJ2-7; 9 bases agree with TRBD2. The V and J ends lost 5 bases and 3 bases, in that order; junction bases with no gene match: 5. CDR3 length: 13 residues. Germline CDR1 SQVTM, CDR2 ANQGSEA. CDR3 loop: CSVLAGRGYEQYF. Here the CDR3 DNA reads TGCAGCGTTCTAGCGGGACGCGGCTACGAGCAGTACTTC.

This rearrangement joins TRBV7-2 to TRBJ2-5; weak D call: TRBD2 (6 bases). The CDR3 is 15 residues long. The V end lost 3 bases, the J end lost 2 bases, and 13 bases lay between the germline ends. The V gene's germline CDR1 is SGHTA and CDR2 FQGNSA. CDR3 protein: CASSLFGGPQETQYF. The DNA of the CDR3 is TGTGCCAGCAGCTTGTTCGGGGGACCACAAGAGACCCAGTACTTC.

The CDR3 DNA sequence: TGTGCCAGCAGCCCCACCTCAACAGGGTATAACACCGGGGAGCTGTTTTTT. It yields the protein CASSPTSTGYNTGELFF. The chain links TRBV7-6 to TRBJ2-2, with a possible D match to TRBD1 (6 bases). Per the germline V gene, CDR1 is SGHVS and CDR2 is FNYEAQ. The CDR3 is made up of 17 amino acids. Trimming cost V 5 bases and J 2 bases, with 18 bases left between them.

This chain uses TRBV7-2 with TRBJ2-1, with TRBD1 matching 7 bases. The germline CDR1 and CDR2 sequences are SGHTA and FQGNSA. Trimming took 5 bases from V and 2 from J; bases not matched to a gene: 6. The CDR3 spans 15 residues. The DNA of the CDR3 is TGTGCCAGCAGCGCGGACAGGCAAGCCTACAATGAGCAGTTCTTC. Protein sequence: CASSADRQAYNEQFF.

The chain has TRBV12-1 and TRBJ1-5. TRBV12-1 is described as a pseudogene. The CDR3 totals 14 residues. CDR3 sequence: CASTLKGCNQPQHF. The CDR3 DNA is TGTGCCAGCACCCTAAAAGGATGCAATCAGCCCCAGCATTTT.

The CDR3, as DNA: TGTGCCAGCAGTGAGGTACAGGGTAAACAGCCCCAGCATTTT. This sequence encodes CASSEVQGKQPQHF. The chain carries TRBV6-1 and TRBJ1-5, with TRBD1 as a possible D gene (6 bases). Trimming shortened V by 3 bases and J by 7 bases, and 13 bases separated the two germline ends. Germline CDR1 reads MNHNS; CDR2 reads SASEGT. The CDR3 length is 14 residues.

The V call is TRBV20-1, the J call TRBJ1-2, with unresolved D. Germline CDR1 is DFQATT and CDR2 is SNEGSKA (reference sequence). V was pared by 7 bases and J by 4 bases, with 4 bases between. CDR3 length equals 9 residues. Written as DNA, the CDR3 is TGCAGTGTACCCTATGGCTACACCTTC. This codes for CSVPYGYTF.

This clone was observed a few times. The J gene is TRBJ2-7, the V gene TRBV5-6; 9 bases are a match to TRBD1. This CDR3 contains 17 residues. Germline V lookup: CDR1 SGHDT, CDR2 YYEEEE. Trimming at V came to 5 bases and at J to 2 bases, leaving 14 bases not matched to a gene. The CDR3 DNA follows: TGTGCCAGCAGTTCCGGGACAGGGACACCAATTACCTACGAGCAGTACTTC. It encodes CASSSGTGTPITYEQYF.

The table lists this clone with a count of one. The V gene is TRBV10-2, the J gene TRBJ1-5, with D perhaps matching TRBD1 (6 bases). CDR3 length equals 17 residues. Germline lookup yields CDR1 WSHSY and CDR2 SAAADI. V was pared by 5 bases and J by 3 bases, with 20 bases between. CDR3 bases: TGCGCCAGCAGTCTTAAACTGGACAGAAGATCCAATCAGCCCCAGCATTTT. Translation gives CASSLKLDRRSNQPQHF.

The gene calls are TRBV7-2 and TRBJ2-5; 9 bases map to TRBD2. Germline V gives CDR1 SGHTA, CDR2 FQGNSA. J gave up 5 bases and V 4 bases, and 5 bases lay outside the gene matches. This CDR3 comprises 14 residues. Here the CDR3 DNA reads TGTGCCAGCAGCTACACCGGGACTAGCGAGACCCAGTACTTC. It translates to CASSYTGTSETQYF.

J is TRBJ2-7 and V is TRBV7-2, with TRBD2 matching over 9 bases. V lost 3 bases, J lost 5 bases, and 5 bases stayed unmatched. CDR3 size: 14 residues. CDR1 and CDR2 (germline): SGHTA, FQGNSA. The CDR3 region is CASSLAGGMHEQYF. The CDR3 DNA follows: TGTGCCAGCAGCTTGGCGGGAGGGATGCACGAGCAGTACTTC.

This clone was counted once. DNA for the CDR3: TGTGCCAGCAGCTCGTCGGACCGACACTATGGCTACACCTTC. This encodes CASSSSDRHYGYTF. This sequence joins TRBV6-5 and TRBJ1-2, with no clear D. The CDR3 contains 14 residues. Germline values: CDR1 MNHEY, CDR2 SVGAGI. Deletions cut 6 bases from V and 3 bases from J, with 14 bases between.